This TCR beta chain was captured by sequencing in a study of monozygotic twins with inflammatory bowel disease. The CDR3 consists of 14 residues. Germline lookup yields CDR1 SGHTA and CDR2 FQGNSA. Blood samples measuring roughly 2.5 ml were taken per donor. Researchers isolated total RNA from whole blood without sorting T cells. Every TCR library used roughly 3,200 ng of total RNA. cDNA for TCRalpha and TCRbeta was amplified by nested PCRs of roughly 15 then 9 cycles. TCRdb reprocessed the 5' RACE reads and keeps a single row for each CDR3 protein, giving no DNA. This sample's table reports 400,000 or so distinct CDR3 sequences.

This chain joins TRBV7-2 and TRBJ2-2; the D call from TCRdb, TRBD1, cannot be confirmed without DNA. This receptor was obtained from a human donor with ulcerative colitis or Crohn's disease, or a healthy co-twin of an affected twin (not recorded which). The material sequenced was blood. CDR3 amino acids: CAIKVGGITGELFF.